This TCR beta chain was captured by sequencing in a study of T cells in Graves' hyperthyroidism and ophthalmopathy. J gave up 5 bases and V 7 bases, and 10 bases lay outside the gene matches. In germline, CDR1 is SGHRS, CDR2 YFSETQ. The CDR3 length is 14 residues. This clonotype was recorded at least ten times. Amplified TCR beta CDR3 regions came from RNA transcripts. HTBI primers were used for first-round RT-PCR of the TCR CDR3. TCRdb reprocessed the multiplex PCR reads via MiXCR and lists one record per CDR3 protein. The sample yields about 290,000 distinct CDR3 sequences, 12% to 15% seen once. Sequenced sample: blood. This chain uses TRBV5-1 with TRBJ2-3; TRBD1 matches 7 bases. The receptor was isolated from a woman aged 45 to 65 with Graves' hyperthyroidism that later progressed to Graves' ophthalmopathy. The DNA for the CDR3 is TGCGCCAGCGGGCTACAGGGGCAGGGAGATACGCAGTATTTT. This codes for CASGLQGQGDTQYF.